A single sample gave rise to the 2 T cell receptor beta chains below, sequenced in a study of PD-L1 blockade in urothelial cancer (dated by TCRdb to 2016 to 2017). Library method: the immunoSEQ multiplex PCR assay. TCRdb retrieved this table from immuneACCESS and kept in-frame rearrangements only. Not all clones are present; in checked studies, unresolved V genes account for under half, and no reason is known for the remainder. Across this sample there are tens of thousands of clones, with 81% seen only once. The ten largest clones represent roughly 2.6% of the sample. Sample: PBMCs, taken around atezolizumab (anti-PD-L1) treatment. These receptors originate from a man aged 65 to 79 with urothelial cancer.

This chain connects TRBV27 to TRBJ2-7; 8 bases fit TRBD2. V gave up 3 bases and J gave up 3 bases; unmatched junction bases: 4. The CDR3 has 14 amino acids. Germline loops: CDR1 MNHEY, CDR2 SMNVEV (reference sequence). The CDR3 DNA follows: TGTGCCAGCAGTTTGTGGAGCGGGAGCTACGAGCAGTACTTC. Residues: CASSLWSGSYEQYF.

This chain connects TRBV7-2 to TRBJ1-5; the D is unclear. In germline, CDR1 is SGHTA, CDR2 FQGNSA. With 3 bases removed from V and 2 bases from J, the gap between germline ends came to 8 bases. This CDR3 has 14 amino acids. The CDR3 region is CASSFARGNQPQHF. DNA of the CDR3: TGTGCCAGCAGCTTCGCAAGAGGCAATCAGCCCCAGCATTTT.